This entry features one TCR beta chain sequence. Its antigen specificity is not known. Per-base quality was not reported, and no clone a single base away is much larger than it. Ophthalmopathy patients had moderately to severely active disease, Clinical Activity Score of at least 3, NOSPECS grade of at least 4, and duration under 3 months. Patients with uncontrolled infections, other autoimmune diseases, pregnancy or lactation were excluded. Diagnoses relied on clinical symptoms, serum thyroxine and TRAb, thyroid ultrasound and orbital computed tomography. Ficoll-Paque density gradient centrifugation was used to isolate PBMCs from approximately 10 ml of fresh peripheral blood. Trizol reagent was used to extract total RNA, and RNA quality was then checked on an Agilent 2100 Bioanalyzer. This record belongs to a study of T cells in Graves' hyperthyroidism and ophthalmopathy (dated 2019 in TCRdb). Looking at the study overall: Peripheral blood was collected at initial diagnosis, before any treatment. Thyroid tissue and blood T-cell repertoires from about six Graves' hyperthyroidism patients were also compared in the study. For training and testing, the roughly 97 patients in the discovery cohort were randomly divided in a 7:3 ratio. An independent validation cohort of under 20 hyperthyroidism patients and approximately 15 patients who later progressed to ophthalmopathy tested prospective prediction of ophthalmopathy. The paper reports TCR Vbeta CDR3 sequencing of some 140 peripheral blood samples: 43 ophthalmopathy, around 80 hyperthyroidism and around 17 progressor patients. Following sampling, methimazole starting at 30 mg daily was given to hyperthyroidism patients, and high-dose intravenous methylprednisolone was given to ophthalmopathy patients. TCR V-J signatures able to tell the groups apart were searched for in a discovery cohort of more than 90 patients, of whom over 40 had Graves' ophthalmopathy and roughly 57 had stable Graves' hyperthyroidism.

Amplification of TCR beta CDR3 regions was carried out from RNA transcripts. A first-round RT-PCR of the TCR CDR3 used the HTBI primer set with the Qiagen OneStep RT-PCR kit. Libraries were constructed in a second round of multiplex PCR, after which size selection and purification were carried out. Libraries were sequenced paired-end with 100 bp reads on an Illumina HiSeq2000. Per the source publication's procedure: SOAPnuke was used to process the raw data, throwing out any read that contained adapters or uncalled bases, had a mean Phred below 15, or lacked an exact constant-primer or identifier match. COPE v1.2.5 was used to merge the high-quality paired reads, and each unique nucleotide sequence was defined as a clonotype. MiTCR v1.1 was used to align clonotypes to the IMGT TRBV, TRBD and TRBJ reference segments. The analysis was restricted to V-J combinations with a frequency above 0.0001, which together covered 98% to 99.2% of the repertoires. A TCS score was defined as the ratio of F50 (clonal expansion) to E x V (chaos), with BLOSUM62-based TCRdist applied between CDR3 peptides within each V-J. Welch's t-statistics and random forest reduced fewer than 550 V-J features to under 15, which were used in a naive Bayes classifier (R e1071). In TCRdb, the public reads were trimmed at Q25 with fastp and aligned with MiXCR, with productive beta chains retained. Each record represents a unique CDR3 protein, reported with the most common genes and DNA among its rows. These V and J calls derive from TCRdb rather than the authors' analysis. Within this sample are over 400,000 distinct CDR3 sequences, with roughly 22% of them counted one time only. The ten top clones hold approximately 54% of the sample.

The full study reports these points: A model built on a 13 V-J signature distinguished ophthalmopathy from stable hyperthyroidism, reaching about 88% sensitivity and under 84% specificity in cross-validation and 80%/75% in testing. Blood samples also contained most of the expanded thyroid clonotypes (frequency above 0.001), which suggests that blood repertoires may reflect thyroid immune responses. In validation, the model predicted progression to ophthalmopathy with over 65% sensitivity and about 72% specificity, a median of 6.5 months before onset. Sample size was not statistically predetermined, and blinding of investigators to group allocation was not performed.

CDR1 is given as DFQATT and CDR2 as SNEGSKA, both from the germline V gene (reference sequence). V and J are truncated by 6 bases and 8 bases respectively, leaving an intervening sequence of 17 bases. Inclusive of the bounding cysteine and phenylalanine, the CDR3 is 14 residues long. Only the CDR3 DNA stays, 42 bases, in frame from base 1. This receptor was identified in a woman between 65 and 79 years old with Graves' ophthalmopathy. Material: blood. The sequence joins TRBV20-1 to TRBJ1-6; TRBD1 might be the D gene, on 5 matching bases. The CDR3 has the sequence CSAEEVQGDSPLHF. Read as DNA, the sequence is TGCAGTGCCGAGGAGGTGCAGGGAGATTCACCCCTCCACTTT.